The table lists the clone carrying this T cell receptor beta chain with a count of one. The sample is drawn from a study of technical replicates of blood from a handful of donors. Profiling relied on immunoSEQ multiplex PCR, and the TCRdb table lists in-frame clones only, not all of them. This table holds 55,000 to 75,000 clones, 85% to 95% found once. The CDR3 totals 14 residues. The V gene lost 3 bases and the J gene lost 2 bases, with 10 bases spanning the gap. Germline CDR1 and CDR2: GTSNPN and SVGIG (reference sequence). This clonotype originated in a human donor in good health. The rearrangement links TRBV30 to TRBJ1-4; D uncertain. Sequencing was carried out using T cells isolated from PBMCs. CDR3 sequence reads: CAWSPFPTNEKLFF. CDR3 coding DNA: TGTGCCTGGAGCCCCTTTCCCACTAATGAAAAACTGTTTTTT.